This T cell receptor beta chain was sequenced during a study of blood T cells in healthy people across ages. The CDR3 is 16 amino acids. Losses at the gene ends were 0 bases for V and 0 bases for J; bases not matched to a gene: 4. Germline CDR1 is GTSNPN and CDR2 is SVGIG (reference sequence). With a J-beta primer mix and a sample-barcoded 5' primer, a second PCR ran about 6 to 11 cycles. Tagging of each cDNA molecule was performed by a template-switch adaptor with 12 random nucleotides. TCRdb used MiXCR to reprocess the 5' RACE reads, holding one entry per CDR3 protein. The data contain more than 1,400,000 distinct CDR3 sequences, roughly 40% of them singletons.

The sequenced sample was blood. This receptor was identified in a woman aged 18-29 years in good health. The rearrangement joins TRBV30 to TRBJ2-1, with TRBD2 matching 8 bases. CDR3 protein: CAWSVSGASSYNEQFF. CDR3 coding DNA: TGTGCCTGGAGTGTTAGCGGGGCAAGCTCCTACAATGAGCAGTTCTTC.